This TCR beta chain is drawn from a study of post-analysis software for immune sequencing data. Whole-study context: Clinical courses comprised relapsing-remitting, secondary progressive and progressive-relapsing multiple sclerosis.

Unique molecular identifiers were present in the TCR beta cDNA libraries. The T cell input of roughly 0.85 to 11 million gave roughly 0.5 million cDNA molecules. One entry per CDR3 protein results from TCRdb running MiXCR on the PCR reads. The sample shows about 170,000 distinct CDR3 sequences, about 30% of them seen only once. Whole-study findings and limits: Normalized Chao1 diversity in multiple sclerosis patients fell significantly below that of controls. TRBV5-6, TRBV5-1 and TRBV20-1 belonged to a set of about 5 TRBV segments that were more frequent in patients than controls.

This clonotype was observed many times. Its antigen is not known. Trimming removed 3 bases at V and 11 bases at J, with 11 bases between. This CDR3 is built from 12 residues. Germline lookup yields CDR1 SGHTA and CDR2 FQGNSA. This sequence originates from a girl aged 5-17 years with multiple sclerosis. Specimen: blood. The V call is TRBV7-2, the J call TRBJ1-5; D remains unclear. The chain's CDR3 is CASSFMFSAQHF. CDR3 nucleotide sequence: TGTGCCAGCAGCTTTATGTTTTCTGCCCAGCATTTT. Together with reference TRBV7-2 and TRBJ1-5, the CDR3 gives the full variable domain: GAGVSQSPSNKVTEKGKDVELRCDPISGHTALYWYRQSLGQGLEFLIYFQGNSAPDKSGLPSDRFSAERTGGSVSTLTIQRTQQEDSAVYLCASSFMFSAQHFGDGTRLSIL.